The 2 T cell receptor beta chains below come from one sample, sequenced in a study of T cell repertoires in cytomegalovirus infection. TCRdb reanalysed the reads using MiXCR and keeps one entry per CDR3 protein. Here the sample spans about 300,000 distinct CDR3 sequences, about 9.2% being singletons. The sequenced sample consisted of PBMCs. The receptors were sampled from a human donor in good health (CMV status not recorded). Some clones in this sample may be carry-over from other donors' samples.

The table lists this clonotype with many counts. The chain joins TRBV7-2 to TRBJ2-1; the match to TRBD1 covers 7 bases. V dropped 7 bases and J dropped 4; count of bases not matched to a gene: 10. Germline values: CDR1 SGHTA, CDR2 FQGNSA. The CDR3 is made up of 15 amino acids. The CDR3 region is CASIQFGTEYNEQFF. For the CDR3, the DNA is TGTGCCAGCATCCAATTCGGGACAGAATACAATGAGCAGTTCTTC.

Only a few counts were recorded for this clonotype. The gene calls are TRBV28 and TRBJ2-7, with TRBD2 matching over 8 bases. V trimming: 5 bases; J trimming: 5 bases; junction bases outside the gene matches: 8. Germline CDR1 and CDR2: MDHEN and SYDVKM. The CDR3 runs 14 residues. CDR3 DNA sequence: TGTGCCAGCAGTCCCGGGGGGGGGTTGCACGAGCAGTACGTC. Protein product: CASSPGGGLHEQYV.